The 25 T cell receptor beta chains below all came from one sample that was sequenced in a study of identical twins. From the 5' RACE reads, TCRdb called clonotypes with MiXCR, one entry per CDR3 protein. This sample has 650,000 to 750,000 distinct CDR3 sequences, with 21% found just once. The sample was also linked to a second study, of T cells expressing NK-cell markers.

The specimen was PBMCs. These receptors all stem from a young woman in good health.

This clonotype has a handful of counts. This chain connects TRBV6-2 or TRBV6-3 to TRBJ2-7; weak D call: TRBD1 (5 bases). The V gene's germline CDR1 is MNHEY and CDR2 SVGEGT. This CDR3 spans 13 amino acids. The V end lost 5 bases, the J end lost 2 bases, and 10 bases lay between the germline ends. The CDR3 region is CASSRRTTYEQYF. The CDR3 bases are TGTGCCAGCAGTAGACGGACAACCTACGAGCAGTACTTC.

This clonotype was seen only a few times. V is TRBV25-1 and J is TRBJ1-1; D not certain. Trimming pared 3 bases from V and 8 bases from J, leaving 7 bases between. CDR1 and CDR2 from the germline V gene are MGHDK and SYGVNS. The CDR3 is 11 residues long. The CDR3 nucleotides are TGTGCCAGCAGTGACATAGGCGAAGCTTTCTTT. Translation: CASSDIGEAFF.

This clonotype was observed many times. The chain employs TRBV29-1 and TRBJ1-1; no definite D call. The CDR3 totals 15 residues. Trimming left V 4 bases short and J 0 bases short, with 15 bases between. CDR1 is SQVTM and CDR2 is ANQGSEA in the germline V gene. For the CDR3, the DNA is TGCAGCGTTGGGGCAGGCCGGATTTTGAACACTGAAGCTTTCTTT. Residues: CSVGAGRILNTEAFF.

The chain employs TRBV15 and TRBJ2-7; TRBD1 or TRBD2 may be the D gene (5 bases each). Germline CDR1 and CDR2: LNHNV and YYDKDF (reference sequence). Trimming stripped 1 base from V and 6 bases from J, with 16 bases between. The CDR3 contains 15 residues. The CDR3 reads CATSRALGRKAEQYF. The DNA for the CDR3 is TGTGCCACCAGCAGAGCCTTGGGACGTAAGGCCGAGCAGTACTTC.

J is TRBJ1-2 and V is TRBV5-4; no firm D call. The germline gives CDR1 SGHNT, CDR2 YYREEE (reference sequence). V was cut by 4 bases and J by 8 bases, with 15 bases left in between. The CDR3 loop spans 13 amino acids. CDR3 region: CASSPELRAGYTF. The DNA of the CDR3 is TGTGCCAGCAGCCCTGAGCTGCGGGCCGGCTACACCTTC. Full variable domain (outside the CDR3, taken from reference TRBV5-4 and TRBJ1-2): ETGVTQSPTHLIKTRGQQVTLRCSSQSGHNTVSWYQQALGQGPQFIFQYYREEENGRGNFPPRFSGLQFPNYSSELNVNALELDDSALYLCASSPELRAGYTFGSGTRLTVV.

The CDR3: CASRRDQGRKLFF. CDR3 nucleotide sequence: TGTGCCAGCAGGCGGGACCAGGGAAGGAAACTGTTTTTT. The V and J genes are TRBV2 and TRBJ1-4; a weak D match, TRBD1 (5 bases). The CDR3 spans 13 residues. The germline CDR1 and CDR2 sequences are SNHLY and FYNNEI. V was trimmed by 6 bases and J by 11 bases, leaving 16 bases between them.

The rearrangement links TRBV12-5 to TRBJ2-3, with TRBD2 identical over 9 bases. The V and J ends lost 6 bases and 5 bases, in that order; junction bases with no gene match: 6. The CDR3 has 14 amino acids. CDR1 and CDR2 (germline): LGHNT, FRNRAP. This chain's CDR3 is CASGLGLAGDTQYF. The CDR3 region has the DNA TGTGCTAGTGGCCTGGGACTAGCCGGAGATACGCAGTATTTT.

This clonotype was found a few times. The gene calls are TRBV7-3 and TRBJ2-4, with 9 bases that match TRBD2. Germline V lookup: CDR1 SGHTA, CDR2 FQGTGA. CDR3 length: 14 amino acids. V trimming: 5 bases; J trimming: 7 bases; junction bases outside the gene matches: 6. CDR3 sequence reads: CASSRGGAENIQYF. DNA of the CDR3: TGTGCCAGCAGCCGCGGGGGGGCTGAGAACATTCAGTACTTC.

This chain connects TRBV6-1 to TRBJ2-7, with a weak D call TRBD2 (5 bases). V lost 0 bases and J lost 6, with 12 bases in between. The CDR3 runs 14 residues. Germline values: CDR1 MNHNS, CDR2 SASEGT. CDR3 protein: CASSEAWTSGEQYF. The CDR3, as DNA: TGTGCCAGCAGTGAAGCTTGGACTTCCGGCGAGCAGTACTTC.

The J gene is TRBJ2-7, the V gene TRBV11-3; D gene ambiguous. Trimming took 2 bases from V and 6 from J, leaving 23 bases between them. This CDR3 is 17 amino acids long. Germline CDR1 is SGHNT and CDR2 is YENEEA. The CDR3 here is CASSLRLASPGVGEQYF. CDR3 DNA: TGTGCCAGCAGCTTACGCCTGGCGAGCCCTGGGGTGGGCGAGCAGTACTTC.

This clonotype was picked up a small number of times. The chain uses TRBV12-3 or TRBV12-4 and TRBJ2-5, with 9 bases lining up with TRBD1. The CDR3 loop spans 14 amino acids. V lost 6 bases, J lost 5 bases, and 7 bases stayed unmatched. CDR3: CASRTGGVSETQYF. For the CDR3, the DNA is TGTGCCAGCAGGACAGGGGGAGTGTCGGAGACCCAGTACTTC.

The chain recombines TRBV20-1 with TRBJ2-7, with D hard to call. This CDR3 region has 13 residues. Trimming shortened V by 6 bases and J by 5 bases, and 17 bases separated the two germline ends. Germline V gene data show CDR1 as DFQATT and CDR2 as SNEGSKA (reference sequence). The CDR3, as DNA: TGCAGTGCCCATAGCTCCCAAGCCAACGAGCAGTACTTC. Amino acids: CSAHSSQANEQYF.

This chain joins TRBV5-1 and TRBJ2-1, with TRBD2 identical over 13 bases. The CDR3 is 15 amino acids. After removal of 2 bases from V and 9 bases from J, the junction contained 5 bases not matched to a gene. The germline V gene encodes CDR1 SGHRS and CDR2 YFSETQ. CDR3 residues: CASSFTGTSGAEQFF. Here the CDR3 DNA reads TGCGCCAGCAGCTTCACCGGGACTAGCGGGGCTGAGCAGTTCTTC.

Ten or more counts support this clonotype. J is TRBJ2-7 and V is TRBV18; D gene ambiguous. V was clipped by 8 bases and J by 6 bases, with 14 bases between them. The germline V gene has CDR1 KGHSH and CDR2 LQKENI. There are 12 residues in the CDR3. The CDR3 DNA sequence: TGTGCCAGCAGTCCGTCGGGCGGCGAGCAGTACTTC. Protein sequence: CASSPSGGEQYF.

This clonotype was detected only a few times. The CDR3 DNA is TGTGCCAGCAGCCCCGGGGGAGGCACCGAGCAGTACTTC. Translated, it gives CASSPGGGTEQYF. The chain employs TRBV12-3 or TRBV12-4 and TRBJ2-7; TRBD2 is a possible D gene (6 bases). CDR3 length: 13 residues. Between the trimmed V and J ends, which lost 6 bases and 6 bases, there was a span of 15 bases.

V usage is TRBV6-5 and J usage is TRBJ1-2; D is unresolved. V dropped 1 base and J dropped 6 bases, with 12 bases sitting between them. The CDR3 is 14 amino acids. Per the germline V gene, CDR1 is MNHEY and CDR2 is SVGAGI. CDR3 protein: CASSYFKDADGYTF. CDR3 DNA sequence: TGTGCCAGCAGTTACTTTAAAGATGCCGATGGCTACACCTTC.

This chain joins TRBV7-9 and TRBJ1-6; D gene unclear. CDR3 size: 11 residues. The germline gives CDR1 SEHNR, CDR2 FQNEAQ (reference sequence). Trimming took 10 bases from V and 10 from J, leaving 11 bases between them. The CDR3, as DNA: TGTGCCATCACGGACCGATCACCCCTCCACTTT. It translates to CAITDRSPLHF. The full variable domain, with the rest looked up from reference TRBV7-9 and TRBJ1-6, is DTGVSQNPRHKITKRGQNVTFRCDPISEHNRLYWYRQTLGQGPEFLTYFQNEAQLEKSRLLSDRFSAERPKGSFSTLEIQRTEQGDSAMYLCAITDRSPLHFGNGTRLTVT.

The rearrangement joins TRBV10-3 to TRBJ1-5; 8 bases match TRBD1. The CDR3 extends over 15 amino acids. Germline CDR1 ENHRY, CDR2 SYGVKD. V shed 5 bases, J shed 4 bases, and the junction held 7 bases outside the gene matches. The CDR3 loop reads CAISRDRGDNQPQHF. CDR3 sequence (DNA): TGTGCCATCAGTCGCGACAGGGGCGATAATCAGCCCCAGCATTTT.

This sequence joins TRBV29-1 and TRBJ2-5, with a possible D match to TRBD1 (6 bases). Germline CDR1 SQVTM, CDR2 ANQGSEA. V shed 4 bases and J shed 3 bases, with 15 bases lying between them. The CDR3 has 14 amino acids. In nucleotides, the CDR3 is TGCAGCGTTGGGTCTACAGGGTTGGAAGAGACCCAGTACTTC. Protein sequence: CSVGSTGLEETQYF.

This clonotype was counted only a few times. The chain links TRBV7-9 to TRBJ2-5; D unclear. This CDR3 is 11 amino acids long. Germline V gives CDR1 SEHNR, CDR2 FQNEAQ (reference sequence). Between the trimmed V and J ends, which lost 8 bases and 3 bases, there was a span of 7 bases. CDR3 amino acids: CASRSEETQYF. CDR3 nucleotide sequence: TGTGCCAGCCGATCAGAAGAGACCCAGTACTTC.

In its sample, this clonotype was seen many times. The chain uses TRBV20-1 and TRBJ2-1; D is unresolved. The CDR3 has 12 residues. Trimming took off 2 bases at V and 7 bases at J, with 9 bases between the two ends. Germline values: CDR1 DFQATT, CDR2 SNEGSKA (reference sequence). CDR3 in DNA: TGCAGTGCTAGAAGAGTTTCGAATGAGCAGTTCTTC. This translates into CSARRVSNEQFF.

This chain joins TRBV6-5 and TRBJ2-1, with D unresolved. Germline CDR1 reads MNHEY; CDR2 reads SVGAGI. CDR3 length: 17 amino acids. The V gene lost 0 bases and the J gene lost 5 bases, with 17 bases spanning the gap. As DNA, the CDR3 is TGTGCCAGCAGTTACTCCCCGGGCCAAAGGAGAAACAATGAGCAGTTCTTC. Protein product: CASSYSPGQRRNNEQFF.

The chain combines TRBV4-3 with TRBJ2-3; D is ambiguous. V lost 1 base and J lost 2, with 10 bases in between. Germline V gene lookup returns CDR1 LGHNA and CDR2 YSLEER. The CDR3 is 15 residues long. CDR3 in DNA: TGCGCCAGCAGCCAAGGATTAGTTCTCACAGATACGCAGTATTTT. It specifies CASSQGLVLTDTQYF.

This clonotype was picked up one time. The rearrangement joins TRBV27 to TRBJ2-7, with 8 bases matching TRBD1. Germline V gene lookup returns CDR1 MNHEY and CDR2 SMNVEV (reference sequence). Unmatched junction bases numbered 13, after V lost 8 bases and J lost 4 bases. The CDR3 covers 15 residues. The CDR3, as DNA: TGTGCCAGCGGAGGGACAGGACGAAACGGGTACGAGCAGTACTTC. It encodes CASGGTGRNGYEQYF.

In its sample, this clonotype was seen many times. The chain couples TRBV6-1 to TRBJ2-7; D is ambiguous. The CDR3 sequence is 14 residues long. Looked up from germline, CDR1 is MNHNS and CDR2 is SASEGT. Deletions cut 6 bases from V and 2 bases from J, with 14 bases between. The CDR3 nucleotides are TGTGCCAGCAGAAGGGATATGTCGGCCTACGAGCAGTACTTC. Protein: CASRRDMSAYEQYF.